The TCR beta chain described here comes from a study of OX40 agonist ivuxolimab in advanced cancers. Regarding the study in general: Ivuxolimab, which targeted the costimulatory receptor OX40 (CD134), was an agonistic, fully human IgG2 monoclonal antibody. Intravenous ivuxolimab was administered to patients every 2 weeks at six dose levels: 0.01, 0.1, 0.3, 1.5, 3 and 10 mg/kg. Of the 50 to 55 dose-escalation patients, hepatocellular carcinoma was present in about 20, melanoma in around 15, renal cell carcinoma in 9 and head and neck cancer in 9. In the dose-escalation cohort, 70% to 90% of patients were male, and the mean age was roughly 60 years with a range of roughly 23 to 79. Prior anti-PD-1, anti-PD-L1 or anti-CTLA-4 therapy was permitted, and approximately 40% of dose-escalation patients had received checkpoint inhibitors. Partial responses were achieved by three dose-escalation patients, of whom one had hepatocellular carcinoma and two had cutaneous melanoma. The point of sequencing TCRbeta in the periphery was to test whether ivuxolimab changed TCR sequence diversity and drove clonal T-cell expansion. The monotherapy dose-escalation portion (N of about 47 patients) of the phase I ivuxolimab trial is reported in the paper.

Genomic DNA was isolated from the sorted cells so that the TCRbeta CDR3 region could be sequenced. The immunoSEQ Assay was used for sequencing of TCRbeta CDR3 regions. TCRdb provides this immuneACCESS table in a form limited to in-frame rearrangements. Some clones are lacking; in checked studies, under half of them reflect an unresolved V gene, and why the rest are absent is not known. In all, the sample holds approximately 68,000 clones, and roughly 90% of those were seen once. Together, the top ten hold 0.78% of the sample. CDR1 and CDR2, per the germline V gene (reference sequence), are SEHNR and FQNEAQ. The V and J ends are trimmed by 0 bases and 4 bases, leaving 15 bases between them. Including the terminal cysteine and phenylalanine, the CDR3 comprises 16 residues. The kept DNA is CDR3 alone, 48 bases in frame from the first base. Points the paper makes about the study in general: On average, CD8+ T cells showed more expanded clones than CD4+ T cells after ivuxolimab. Low levels of normalized T-cell clonal expansion were also shown by some nonresponding patients. At doses from 0.1 to 3.0 mg/kg, clonal expansion was seen in both CD4+ and CD8+ blood T cells between baseline and week 6. In the 0.1-3.0 mg/kg groups, partial responders had among the lowest normalized peripheral clonal expansion, particularly in CD8+ T cells. Antigen specificity was not determined for the clonally expanded peripheral T cells.

Patients with a history of autoimmune disease or receiving systemic immunosuppression were excluded from the trial. Peripheral blood for TCR sequencing was collected from all dose cohorts at baseline, on cycle 4 day 1, and on cycle 7 day 1. Samples were obtained from an open-label, multicenter, first-in-human phase I dose-escalation trial of ivuxolimab. Adults with locally advanced or metastatic head and neck squamous cell, hepatocellular, melanoma or renal cell carcinoma were enrolled in the trial. Before TCR sequencing, CD4+ T cells and CD8+ T cells from peripheral blood were sorted into separate populations. On this clone: No cognate antigen has been identified for it. Per-nucleotide qualities are absent, and no much larger clonotype sits a single base away.

This TCR came from an adult with an advanced solid tumor such as melanoma, head and neck, liver or kidney cancer. The rearranged segments are TRBV7-9 and TRBJ1-2; the D gene lacks a confident call. Sequences were derived from CD4+ or CD8+ T cells sorted from blood, sampled in a trial of the OX40 agonist ivuxolimab. The DNA sequence follows: TGTGCCAGCAGCTTAGCAGAGAGGACTCTTGTCTATGGCTACACCTTC. Its coded protein is CASSLAERTLVYGYTF.